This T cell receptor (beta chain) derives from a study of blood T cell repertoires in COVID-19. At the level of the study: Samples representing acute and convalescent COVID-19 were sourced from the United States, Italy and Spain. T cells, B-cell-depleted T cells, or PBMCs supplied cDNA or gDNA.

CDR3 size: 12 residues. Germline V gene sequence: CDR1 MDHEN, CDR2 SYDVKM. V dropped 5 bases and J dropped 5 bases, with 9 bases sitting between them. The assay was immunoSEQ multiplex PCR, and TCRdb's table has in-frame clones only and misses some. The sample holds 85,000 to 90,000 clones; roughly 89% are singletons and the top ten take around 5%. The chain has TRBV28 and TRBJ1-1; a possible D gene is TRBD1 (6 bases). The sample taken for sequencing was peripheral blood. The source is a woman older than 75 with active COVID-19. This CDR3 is CASSRQATEAFF. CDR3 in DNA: TGTGCCAGCAGTCGACAGGCGACTGAAGCTTTCTTT.